These 27 T cell receptor beta chains share one sample of origin, sequenced in a study of control samples from healthy donors and cancer patients (dated by TCRdb to between 2020 and 2021). Receptor amplification or capture employed the immunoSEQ multiplex PCR assay. This immuneACCESS table, as held by TCRdb, lists in-frame sequences with V and J called but not all clones. Of the missing ones, under half trace to an unresolved V gene in checked studies; the others have no known cause. The sample profile shows fewer than 40,000 clones; approximately 93% of them were found once. Of the sample, over 1.5% is held by the ten largest clones. The source material was PBMCs. Receptors were obtained from a man in his forties or fifties with colorectal cancer.

The V call is TRBV7-9, the J call TRBJ2-3, with TRBD2 matching 10 bases. The CDR3 runs to 16 residues. J gave up 2 bases and V 5 bases, and 7 bases lay outside the gene matches. CDR1 is SEHNR, CDR2 FQNEAQ, per germline (reference sequence). In nucleotides, the CDR3 is TGTGCCAGCAGCCCTAGGACTAGCGGAATCACAGATACGCAGTATTTT. It yields the protein CASSPRTSGITDTQYF.

This CDR3 is CASSVGAGRETQYF. Here the CDR3 DNA reads TGCGCCAGCAGCGTGGGGGCGGGAAGGGAGACCCAGTACTTC. The chain links TRBV5-1 to TRBJ2-5, with D perhaps assigned TRBD1 or TRBD2 (6 bases each). This CDR3 is built from 14 residues. Trimming removed 4 bases from V and 5 bases from J, with 15 bases in between. CDR1 and CDR2 from the germline V gene are SGHRS and YFSETQ. The whole variable domain, filled in from reference TRBV5-1 and TRBJ2-5, reads KAGVTQTPRYLIKTRGQQVTLSCSPISGHRSVSWYQQTPGQGLQFLFEYFSETQRNKGNFPGRFSGRQFSNSRSEMNVSTLELGDSALYLCASSVGAGRETQYFGPGTRLLVL.

The rearrangement links TRBV6-2 or TRBV6-3 to TRBJ1-4; D is undetermined. V lost 2 bases and J 0 bases, leaving 4 bases between the germline ends. The length of the CDR3 is 14 residues. Germline-derived CDR1 and CDR2 are MNHEY and SVGEGT. The CDR3 region has the DNA TGTGCCAGCAGTTACCAAGCAACTAATGAAAAACTGTTTTTT. This translates into CASSYQATNEKLFF.

The V gene is TRBV19, the J gene TRBJ1-2; 8 bases agree with TRBD1. The germline V gene has CDR1 LNHDA and CDR2 SQIVND (reference sequence). The CDR3 spans 14 residues. The junction had 6 bases not matched to a gene; V was cut back by 7 bases and J by 2 bases. CDR3 DNA: TGTGCCAGTATGAAACAGGGGGTGAACTATGGCTACACCTTC. Its translation is CASMKQGVNYGYTF.

The genes are TRBV5-4 and TRBJ2-7; D gene ambiguous. The CDR3 is made up of 14 amino acids. Trimming took 7 bases from V and 0 from J, leaving 14 bases between them. Germline V gene data show CDR1 as SGHNT and CDR2 as YYREEE (reference sequence). The CDR3 nucleotides are TGTGCCAGCCAAGAGAGGCCGGGCTCCTACGAGCAGTACTTC. It encodes CASQERPGSYEQYF.

The chain has TRBV19 and TRBJ2-5; perhaps TRBD2 as D (6 bases). Trimming stripped 2 bases from V and 5 bases from J, with 12 bases between. CDR3 length: 14 amino acids. Germline assignment: CDR1 LNHDA and CDR2 SQIVND (reference sequence). The CDR3 nucleotides read TGTGCCAGTAGTATAAAGGTCGGGGGTGAGACCCAGTACTTC. Amino acid sequence: CASSIKVGGETQYF. Full variable domain (rest looked up from reference TRBV19 and TRBJ2-5): DGGITQSPKYLFRKEGQNVTLSCEQNLNHDAMYWYRQDPGQGLRLIYYSQIVNDFQKGDIAEGYSVSREKKESFPLTVTSAQKNPTAFYLCASSIKVGGETQYFGPGTRLLVL.

The CDR3 DNA reads TGTGCCAGCAGACTGAGACAGAACTATGGCTACACCTTC. Its translation is CASRLRQNYGYTF. This chain uses TRBV7-2 with TRBJ1-2; TRBD1 might be the D (5 bases). This CDR3 has 13 residues. Germline V gene lookup returns CDR1 SGHTA and CDR2 FQGNSA. V was clipped by 6 bases and J by 2 bases, with 10 bases between them.

This chain joins TRBV19 and TRBJ1-6, with TRBD1 as a possible D gene (6 bases). CDR1 LNHDA and CDR2 SQIVND come from the germline V gene (reference sequence). There are 14 residues in the CDR3. Trimming removed 8 bases from V and 2 bases from J, with 10 bases in between. The CDR3 protein is CASDGGAYNSPLHF. The CDR3 bases are TGTGCCAGTGATGGGGGCGCCTATAATTCACCCCTCCACTTT.

The rearrangement uses TRBV5-6 and TRBJ1-4; D is undetermined. The CDR3 extends over 18 amino acids. The V end lost 4 bases, the J end lost 2 bases, and 21 bases lay between the germline ends. Germline loops: CDR1 SGHDT, CDR2 YYEEEE. The CDR3 coding sequence is TGTGCCAGCAGCCCCCCCGGTTGGTTGGGGTCGACTAATGAAAAACTGTTTTTT. Amino acids: CASSPPGWLGSTNEKLFF.

The chain couples TRBV4-2 to TRBJ2-1, with TRBD2 identical over 7 bases. This CDR3 is 16 amino acids long. Trimming removed 4 bases from V and 5 bases from J; junction bases left unmatched: 11. Germline V CDR1 and CDR2: LGHNA, YNFKEQ. CDR3 loop: CASSPIWGGSDNEQFF. The CDR3 DNA is TGTGCCAGCAGCCCGATTTGGGGGGGGAGCGACAATGAGCAGTTCTTC.

V gene TRBV3-1 (or the pseudogene TRBV3-2) combines with J gene TRBJ2-7; D might be TRBD1 (5 bases). Germline CDR1 and CDR2: LGHDT and YNNKEL (reference sequence). The V end was cut by 4 bases, the J end by 2 bases, with 12 bases between. The CDR3 contains 14 residues. The chain's CDR3 is CASSPWTTTYEQYF. DNA of the CDR3: TGTGCCAGCAGCCCCTGGACAACTACCTACGAGCAGTACTTC.

This chain uses TRBV7-9 with TRBJ1-5; 9 nucleotides line up with TRBD1. Germline V gives CDR1 SEHNR, CDR2 FQNEAQ (reference sequence). This CDR3 has 13 amino acids. V was clipped by 7 bases and J by 9 bases; unmatched bases: 7. As DNA, the CDR3 is TGTGCCAGCACGCGGACAGGGGCTGGGCCCCAGCATTTT. Translation gives CASTRTGAGPQHF.

This chain joins TRBV5-4 and TRBJ1-4; TRBD1 matches 11 bases. Germline V gene sequence: CDR1 SGHNT, CDR2 YYREEE (reference sequence). Trimming at V came to 3 bases and at J to 7 bases, leaving 8 bases not matched to a gene. This CDR3 is 16 amino acids long. The CDR3 DNA follows: TGTGCCAGCAGCTCCAGGACAGGGGGCGTAAGTGAAAAACTGTTTTTT. Protein product: CASSSRTGGVSEKLFF.

J is TRBJ1-4 and V is TRBV13; TRBD1 aligns across 7 bases. J lost 9 bases, V lost 1 base, and 8 bases had no gene match. Per the germline V gene, CDR1 is PRHDT and CDR2 is FYEKMQ (reference sequence). CDR3 length: 15 amino acids. DNA of the CDR3: TGTGCCAGCAGCTTAGTGAGGGGGCGAGAGAAAAAACTGTTTTTT. Its protein is CASSLVRGREKKLFF.

V and J are TRBV5-1 and TRBJ1-2, with a tentative D call TRBD1 (5 bases). Germline CDR1 is SGHRS and CDR2 is YFSETQ. Trimming left V 4 bases short and J 1 base short, with 14 bases between. The CDR3 sequence is 15 residues long. DNA for the CDR3: TGCGCCAGCAGCCCCCTCGGTAGGGGTAACTATGGCTACACCTTC. This codes for CASSPLGRGNYGYTF.

V is TRBV6-5 and J is TRBJ1-5, with D uncertain. CDR1 is MNHEY, CDR2 SVGAGI, per germline. The CDR3 length is 13 residues. Trimming took off 2 bases at V and 4 bases at J, with 6 bases between the two ends. CDR3 coding DNA: TGTGCCAGCAGTTACAGGGAGAATCAGCCCCAGCATTTT. Its protein product is CASSYRENQPQHF.

The rearrangement links TRBV18 to TRBJ1-1, with TRBD1 identical over 8 bases. CDR3 size: 16 residues. Trimming cost V 5 bases and J 2 bases; bases outside gene matches: 10. CDR1 is KGHSH and CDR2 is LQKENI in the germline V gene. CDR3 sequence reads: CASSSQGAGINTEAFF. The CDR3 DNA reads TGTGCCAGCTCATCGCAGGGGGCGGGAATTAACACTGAAGCTTTCTTT.

The rearrangement joins TRBV6-5 to TRBJ2-7; D may be TRBD1 or TRBD2 (5 bases each). The CDR3 length is 15 residues. Between the trimmed V and J ends, which lost 2 bases and 4 bases, there was a span of 15 bases. The germline gives CDR1 MNHEY, CDR2 SVGAGI. CDR3 nucleotides: TGTGCCAGCAGTTACCGGGGCCGATCTAGATACGAGCAGTACTTC. Its protein is CASSYRGRSRYEQYF.

This chain links TRBV7-3 with TRBJ2-1; D not resolved. The CDR3 consists of 16 residues. Germline loops: CDR1 SGHTA, CDR2 FQGTGA. Trimming removed 2 bases at V and 1 base at J, with 12 bases between. The CDR3 DNA is TGTGCCAGCAGCTTAGTCGGCCAGCAATCCTACAATGAGCAGTTCTTC. As protein: CASSLVGQQSYNEQFF.

The rearrangement uses TRBV11-2 and TRBJ2-1; 12 bases agree with TRBD2. The CDR3 extends over 19 amino acids. The junction had 15 bases not matched to a gene; V was cut back by 5 bases and J by 4 bases. Per the germline V gene, CDR1 is SGHAT and CDR2 is FQNNGV. The chain's CDR3 is CASSLLWSSGGARYNEQFF. The CDR3 bases are TGTGCCAGCAGCCTTCTCTGGTCTAGCGGGGGGGCTAGGTACAATGAGCAGTTCTTC.

The V and J genes are TRBV3-1 (or the pseudogene TRBV3-2) and TRBJ1-2, with D maybe TRBD1 (5 bases). With 5 bases removed from V and 5 bases from J, the gap between germline ends came to 12 bases. The germline CDR1 and CDR2 sequences are LGHDT and YNNKEL (reference sequence). The CDR3 extends over 13 amino acids. CDR3: CASSGGTVYGYTF. The CDR3 coding sequence is TGTGCCAGCAGCGGCGGGACGGTTTATGGCTACACCTTC.

CDR3 nucleotides: TGTGCCACCAGTAGCCCTAGCGGGGGGGTCTACAATGAGCAGTTCTTC. Its protein product is CATSSPSGGVYNEQFF. V usage is TRBV24-1 and J usage is TRBJ2-1, with 12 positions matching TRBD2. The CDR3 contains 16 residues. Germline CDR1 KGHDR, CDR2 SFDVKD. J gave up 3 bases and V 6 bases, and 5 bases lay outside the gene matches.

The chain links TRBV3-1 (or the pseudogene TRBV3-2) to TRBJ1-4, with 7 nucleotides matching TRBD1. Trimming cost V 3 bases and J 6 bases; bases outside gene matches: 4. The germline V gene encodes CDR1 LGHDT and CDR2 YNNKEL (reference sequence). This CDR3 is 14 amino acids long. This CDR3 is CASSHRDRDEKLFF. The CDR3 DNA is TGTGCCAGCAGCCACCGGGACAGAGATGAAAAACTGTTTTTT.

J is TRBJ2-1 and V is TRBV6-5, with 12 bases aligning to TRBD2. V was clipped by 5 bases and J by 6 bases; unmatched bases: 5. The CDR3 is 15 amino acids. Germline loops: CDR1 MNHEY, CDR2 SVGAGI. The CDR3: CASSPLAGGLNEQFF. The CDR3 nucleotides are TGTGCCAGCAGTCCCCTAGCGGGGGGGCTCAATGAGCAGTTCTTC.

The rearrangement links TRBV13 to TRBJ1-1; D unresolved. Germline V gene lookup returns CDR1 PRHDT and CDR2 FYEKMQ (reference sequence). Trimming took 5 bases from V and 5 from J, leaving 12 bases between them. The CDR3 has 13 amino acids. CDR3 sequence (DNA): TGTGCCAGCAGCCCAAGGGCGGGGACTGAAGCTTTCTTT. It codes for CASSPRAGTEAFF.

The chain carries TRBV5-1 and TRBJ1-4; D unresolved. The CDR3 has 16 amino acids. The V gene lost 3 bases and the J gene lost 0 bases, with 12 bases spanning the gap. In germline, CDR1 is SGHRS, CDR2 YFSETQ. In nucleotides, the CDR3 is TGCGCCAGCAGCTATACCTCCGCGGCAACTAATGAAAAACTGTTTTTT. Translated: CASSYTSAATNEKLFF.

This clone was observed a single time. The chain combines TRBV29-1 with TRBJ1-1, with unresolved D. The CDR3 loop spans 13 amino acids. Trimming took off 5 bases at V and 1 base at J, with 11 bases between the two ends. The germline V gene has CDR1 SQVTM and CDR2 ANQGSEA. The CDR3 DNA reads as TGCAGCGTTTTACGGACGGGGAACACTGAAGCTTTCTTT. This sequence encodes CSVLRTGNTEAFF. The full variable domain, rest sourced from reference TRBV29-1 and TRBJ1-1, is SAVISQKPSRDICQRGTSLTIQCQVDSQVTMMFWYRQQPGQSLTLIATANQGSEATYESGFVIDKFPISRPNLTFSTLTVSNMSPEDSSIYLCSVLRTGNTEAFFGQGTRLTVV.